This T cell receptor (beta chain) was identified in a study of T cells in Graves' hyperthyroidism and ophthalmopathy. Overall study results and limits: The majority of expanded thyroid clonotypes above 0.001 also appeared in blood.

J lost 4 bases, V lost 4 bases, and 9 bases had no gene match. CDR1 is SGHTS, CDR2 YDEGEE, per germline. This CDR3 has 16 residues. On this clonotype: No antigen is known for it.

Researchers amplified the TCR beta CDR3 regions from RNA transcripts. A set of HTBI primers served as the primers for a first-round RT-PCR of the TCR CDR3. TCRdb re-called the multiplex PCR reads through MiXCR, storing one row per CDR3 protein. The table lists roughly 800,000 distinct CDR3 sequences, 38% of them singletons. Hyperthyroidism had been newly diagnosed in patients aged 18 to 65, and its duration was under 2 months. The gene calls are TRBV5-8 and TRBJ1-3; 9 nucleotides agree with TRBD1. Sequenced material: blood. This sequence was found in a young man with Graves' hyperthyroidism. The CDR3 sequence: CASSQPGQGAGNTIYF. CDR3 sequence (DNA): TGTGCCAGCAGCCAGCCGGGACAGGGTGCGGGAAACACCATATATTTT.